The 21 T cell receptor beta chains presented below share a single source sample, sequenced in a study of identical twins. TCRdb fed the 5' RACE reads into MiXCR, producing one record per CDR3 protein. The sample holds 450,000 or so distinct CDR3 sequences; 13% to 15% are singletons and the top ten take over 0.5%. These data were also filed under a second study, of yellow fever vaccine responses in identical twins.

Sequences were obtained from CD4+ T cells sorted from blood. These TCRs come from a woman aged 18-30 years in good health.

The chain couples TRBV7-9 to TRBJ1-1, with unresolved D. The CDR3 consists of 15 residues. The germline V gene has CDR1 SEHNR and CDR2 FQNEAQ (reference sequence). The V gene lost 0 bases and the J gene lost 1 base, with 9 bases spanning the gap. This chain's CDR3 is CASSLAGGPNTEAFF. CDR3 DNA sequence: TGTGCCAGCAGCTTAGCGGGAGGGCCGAACACTGAAGCTTTCTTT.

This clonotype appeared a few times. This rearrangement joins TRBV7-9 to TRBJ2-3; unclear D gene. The CDR3 loop spans 13 amino acids. Deletions cut 3 bases from V and 6 bases from J, with 10 bases between. Germline-derived CDR1 and CDR2 are SEHNR and FQNEAQ (reference sequence). CDR3 region: CASSFGISDTQYF. CDR3 coding DNA: TGTGCCAGCAGCTTCGGTATCTCTGATACGCAGTATTTT.

The rearrangement links TRBV20-1 to TRBJ1-5; D is possibly TRBD1 (5 bases). Germline lookup yields CDR1 DFQATT and CDR2 SNEGSKA (reference sequence). This CDR3 contains 12 residues. Trimming shortened V by 6 bases and J by 6 bases, and 12 bases separated the two germline ends. Here the CDR3 reads CSAGNRFQPQHF. Written as DNA, the CDR3 is TGCAGTGCGGGAAACAGGTTTCAGCCCCAGCATTTT.

This sequence joins TRBV20-1 and TRBJ1-5; D unclear. Germline V lookup: CDR1 DFQATT, CDR2 SNEGSKA (reference sequence). The length of the CDR3 is 13 residues. Deletions cut 2 bases from V and 3 bases from J, with 8 bases between. The CDR3 DNA reads TGCAGTGCTAGACATGGGAACAATCAGCCCCAGCATTTT. This gives the protein CSARHGNNQPQHF.

CDR3 bases: TGTGCCAGTAAAAAACCGGGAGATACGCAGTATTTT. Its translation is CASKKPGDTQYF. V is TRBV6-6 and J is TRBJ2-3, with unresolved D. V was trimmed by 9 bases and J by 5 bases, leaving 12 bases between them. CDR1 is MNHNY, CDR2 SVGAGI, per germline (reference sequence). CDR3 size: 12 residues.

This clonotype was observed a few times. The chain joins TRBV7-3 to TRBJ1-1; TRBD1 is a possible D gene (6 bases). CDR3 length: 15 amino acids. V lost 0 bases and J 1 base, leaving 9 bases between the germline ends. Germline CDR1 and CDR2: SGHTA and FQGTGA. In nucleotides, the CDR3 is TGTGCCAGCAGCTTAACACAGGGAACGAACACTGAAGCTTTCTTT. Encoded protein: CASSLTQGTNTEAFF.

This clonotype ranks as medium-sized. The rearrangement uses TRBV12-3 or TRBV12-4 and TRBJ2-7; tentatively, D is TRBD2 (6 bases). This CDR3 has 15 residues. V was trimmed by 4 bases and J by 0 bases, leaving 13 bases between them. The CDR3 DNA reads as TGTGCCAGCAGTTCACGTATAGCGGACTCCTACGAGCAGTACTTC. This codes for CASSSRIADSYEQYF.

V is TRBV7-9 and J is TRBJ1-4; D is perhaps TRBD1 (5 bases). Trimming stripped 6 bases from V and 8 bases from J, with 19 bases between. The CDR3 runs 15 residues. Germline assignment: CDR1 SEHNR and CDR2 FQNEAQ (reference sequence). The CDR3 DNA sequence: TGTGCCAGCAGTTCAGACAGCGAGTTCACGGAAAAACTGTTTTTT. This encodes CASSSDSEFTEKLFF.

This clonotype has more than one count but fewer than ten. The rearrangement joins TRBV7-6 to TRBJ2-1; TRBD2 matches 7 bases. In germline, CDR1 is SGHVS, CDR2 FNYEAQ. J was trimmed by 7 bases and V by 5 bases; bases with no gene match: 17. The CDR3 has 17 residues. CDR3 coding DNA: TGTGCCAGCAGCAGCGGCCTGACTAGCCGGGCTGGGAATGAGCAGTTCTTC. This sequence encodes CASSSGLTSRAGNEQFF.

The chain links TRBV20-1 to TRBJ2-5, with D possibly being TRBD2 (7 bases). The CDR3 consists of 12 residues. CDR1 is DFQATT, CDR2 SNEGSKA, per germline (reference sequence). The V and J ends lost 7 bases and 6 bases respectively, with 15 bases between them. This chain's CDR3 is CSGGGGGKTQYF. The DNA for the CDR3 is TGCAGTGGGGGAGGGGGGGGAAAGACCCAGTACTTC.

This clonotype was counted a few times. The V gene is TRBV10-1, the J gene TRBJ2-7, with 9 bases that match TRBD1. With V trimmed by 6 bases and J by 3 bases, 9 bases remained unmatched. This CDR3 contains 15 residues. In germline, CDR1 is WNHNN, CDR2 SYGVQD (reference sequence). The CDR3 reads CASSLGGQGHYEQYF. Here the CDR3 DNA reads TGCGCCAGCAGCCTTGGGGGACAGGGACACTACGAGCAGTACTTC.

The chain couples TRBV2 to TRBJ2-1; the match to TRBD2 covers 9 bases. CDR1 is SNHLY and CDR2 is FYNNEI in the germline V gene. Losses at the gene ends were 7 bases for V and 8 bases for J; bases not matched to a gene: 24. This CDR3 region has 19 residues. CDR3 sequence reads: CASTNMIVRAGGLEDEQFF. The CDR3 DNA reads TGTGCCAGCACCAACATGATTGTACGGGCGGGAGGGTTAGAGGATGAGCAGTTCTTC.

The chain links TRBV5-1 to TRBJ1-1; TRBD1 agrees at 7 bases. Germline V lookup: CDR1 SGHRS, CDR2 YFSETQ. With V trimmed by 4 bases and J by 4 bases, 13 bases remained unmatched. The CDR3 covers 16 residues. CDR3 in amino acids: CASSVEGSGTVTEAFF. The CDR3 nucleotides are TGCGCCAGCAGCGTCGAGGGGTCGGGGACAGTCACTGAAGCTTTCTTT.

The chain combines TRBV5-1 with TRBJ2-5; 7 bases align to TRBD2. Trimming took 0 bases from V and 1 from J; bases not matched to a gene: 6. The CDR3 runs 16 residues. Germline V gene data show CDR1 as SGHRS and CDR2 as YFSETQ. This CDR3 reads CASSLGLAVIQETQYF. As DNA, the CDR3 is TGCGCCAGCAGCTTGGGGCTAGCGGTAATCCAAGAGACCCAGTACTTC.

There are many counts of this clonotype. The chain uses TRBV5-1 and TRBJ1-1; D is undetermined. There are 15 residues in the CDR3. Deletions cut 3 bases from V and 4 bases from J, with 16 bases between. CDR1 and CDR2 (germline): SGHRS, YFSETQ. CDR3 region: CASSSGGDRATEAFF. CDR3 sequence (DNA): TGCGCCAGCAGCTCTGGTGGAGACCGGGCCACTGAAGCTTTCTTT.

This clonotype has a handful of counts. The chain joins TRBV29-1 to TRBJ2-3; no definite D call. Germline CDR1 reads SQVTM; CDR2 reads ANQGSEA. This CDR3 has 15 amino acids. Deletions cut 8 bases from V and 2 bases from J, with 20 bases between. DNA of the CDR3: TGCAGCCCACAAATTAAACTTAGCCACACAGATACGCAGTATTTT. Translated: CSPQIKLSHTDTQYF.

The CDR3 DNA is TGTGCCAGCAACCCGGGACTCTTCTCCGAGCAGTACTTC. This sequence encodes CASNPGLFSEQYF. The rearrangement joins TRBV7-8 to TRBJ2-7, with D possibly being TRBD2 (6 bases). The CDR3 has 13 residues. V lost 7 bases, J lost 6 bases, and 16 bases lay in between. CDR1 and CDR2 from the germline V gene are SGHVS and FQNEAQ. Together with reference TRBV7-8 and TRBJ2-7, the CDR3 gives the full variable domain: GAGVSQSPRYKVAKRGQDVALRCDPISGHVSLFWYQQALGQGPEFLTYFQNEAQLDKSGLPSDRFFAERPEGSVSTLKIQRTQQEDSAVYLCASNPGLFSEQYFGPGTRLTVT.

The sample holds a few counts of this clonotype. The chain uses TRBV6-1 and TRBJ2-1; 7 bases are a match to TRBD1. The CDR3 totals 15 residues. J gave up 2 bases and V 2 bases, and 3 bases lay outside the gene matches. Germline V gene lookup returns CDR1 MNHNS and CDR2 SASEGT. CDR3 nucleotides: TGTGCCAGCAGTGAACGACAGGGTGCCTACAATGAGCAGTTCTTC. It encodes CASSERQGAYNEQFF.

This clonotype was counted ten times or more. V is TRBV29-1 and J is TRBJ1-1; D not resolved. The CDR3 extends over 12 amino acids. Germline V gene data show CDR1 as SQVTM and CDR2 as ANQGSEA. The V end lost 8 bases, the J end lost 0 bases, and 10 bases lay between the germline ends. This chain's CDR3 is CSSLRVNTEAFF. The CDR3 DNA reads TGCAGCTCCCTTAGGGTGAACACTGAAGCTTTCTTT.

This clonotype turned up a few times. The gene calls are TRBV20-1 and TRBJ1-2, with TRBD1 identical over 9 bases. The CDR3 spans 14 residues. With V trimmed by 6 bases and J by 1 base, 6 bases remained unmatched. Germline-derived CDR1 and CDR2 are DFQATT and SNEGSKA (reference sequence). The CDR3 DNA reads TGCAGTGCCAGTCGGACAGGGGTTAACTATGGCTACACCTTC. It specifies CSASRTGVNYGYTF.

The J gene is TRBJ2-7, the V gene TRBV28; 8 nucleotides match TRBD2. The CDR3 loop spans 15 amino acids. J lost 4 bases, V lost 10 bases, and 15 bases had no gene match. Germline values: CDR1 MDHEN, CDR2 SYDVKM. CDR3 in DNA: TGTGCCACGAACTTTGCGGGGGGAAGTGTATACGAGCAGTACTTC. Translating it yields CATNFAGGSVYEQYF. Full variable domain (remainder filled in from reference TRBV28 and TRBJ2-7): DVKVTQSSRYLVKRTGEKVFLECVQDMDHENMFWYRQDPGLGLRLIYFSYDVKMKEKGDIPEGYSVSREKKERFSLILESASTNQTSMYLCATNFAGGSVYEQYFGPGTRLTVT.